This T cell receptor (beta chain) stems from a study of blood T cell repertoires in COVID-19. Generated by immunoSEQ multiplex PCR, the TCRdb table keeps only in-frame clones and is missing some. The table records 250,000 to 300,000 clones, about 80% of them present only once. Germline CDR1 is SGHTA and CDR2 is FQGNSA. The CDR3 is made up of 16 amino acids. The V end was cut by 6 bases, the J end by 2 bases, with 16 bases between. The sequencing sample was made of peripheral blood. This sequence originates from a woman older than 75 with acute or convalescent COVID-19. This chain uses TRBV7-2 with TRBJ2-2; D is perhaps TRBD2 (7 bases). CDR3 nucleotides: TGTGCCAGCAGGCCACAGGCGGGGGCAAACACCGGGGAGCTGTTTTTT. This sequence encodes CASRPQAGANTGELFF.